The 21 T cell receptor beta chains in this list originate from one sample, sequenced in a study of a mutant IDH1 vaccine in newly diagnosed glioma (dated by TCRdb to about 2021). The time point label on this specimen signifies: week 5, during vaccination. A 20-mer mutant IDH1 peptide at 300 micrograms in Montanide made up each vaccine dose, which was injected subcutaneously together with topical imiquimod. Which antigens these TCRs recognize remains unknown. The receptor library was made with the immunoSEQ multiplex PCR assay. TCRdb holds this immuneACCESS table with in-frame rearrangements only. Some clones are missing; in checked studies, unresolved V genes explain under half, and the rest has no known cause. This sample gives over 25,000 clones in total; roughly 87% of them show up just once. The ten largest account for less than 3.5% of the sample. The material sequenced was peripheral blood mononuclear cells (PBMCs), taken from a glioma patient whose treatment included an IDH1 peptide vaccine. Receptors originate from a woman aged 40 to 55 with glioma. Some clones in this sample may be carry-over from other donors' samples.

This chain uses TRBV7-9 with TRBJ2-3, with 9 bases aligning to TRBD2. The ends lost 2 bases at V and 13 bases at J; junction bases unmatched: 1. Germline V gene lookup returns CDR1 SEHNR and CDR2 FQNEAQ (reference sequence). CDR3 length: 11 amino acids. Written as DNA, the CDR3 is TGTGCCAGCAGCTTAATAGCGGGGGAGTATTTT. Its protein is CASSLIAGEYF. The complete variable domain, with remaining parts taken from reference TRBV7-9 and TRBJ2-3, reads DTGVSQNPRHKITKRGQNVTFRCDPISEHNRLYWYRQTLGQGPEFLTYFQNEAQLEKSRLLSDRFSAERPKGSFSTLEIQRTEQGDSAMYLCASSLIAGEYFGPGTRLTVL.

Here the CDR3 DNA reads TGCAGCTCTGCGACAGTGAACTATGGCTACACCTTC. It translates to CSSATVNYGYTF. This chain uses TRBV29-1 with TRBJ1-2, with a weak D call TRBD1 (5 bases). V shed 8 bases and J shed 2 bases, with 12 bases lying between them. Germline V gives CDR1 SQVTM, CDR2 ANQGSEA. This CDR3 is built from 12 residues. Together with reference TRBV29-1 and TRBJ1-2, the CDR3 gives the full variable domain: SAVISQKPSRDICQRGTSLTIQCQVDSQVTMMFWYRQQPGQSLTLIATANQGSEATYESGFVIDKFPISRPNLTFSTLTVSNMSPEDSSIYLCSSATVNYGYTFGSGTRLTVV.

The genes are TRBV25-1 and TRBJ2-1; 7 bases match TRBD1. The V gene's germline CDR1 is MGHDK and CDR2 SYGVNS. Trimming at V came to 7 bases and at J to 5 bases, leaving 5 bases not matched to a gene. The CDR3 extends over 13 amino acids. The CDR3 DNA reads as TGTGCCAGCATTGGGACAGCCAACAATGAGCAGTTCTTC. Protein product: CASIGTANNEQFF.

This CDR3 reads CASSLGFRQEIEKLFF. In nucleotides, the CDR3 is TGTGCCAGCAGCTTAGGGTTCCGACAGGAGATTGAAAAACTGTTTTTT. The chain links TRBV7-6 to TRBJ1-4; perhaps TRBD1 as D (6 bases). The CDR3 length is 16 residues. Trimming took 1 base from V and 7 from J, leaving 16 bases between them. Germline V gene data show CDR1 as SGHVS and CDR2 as FNYEAQ.

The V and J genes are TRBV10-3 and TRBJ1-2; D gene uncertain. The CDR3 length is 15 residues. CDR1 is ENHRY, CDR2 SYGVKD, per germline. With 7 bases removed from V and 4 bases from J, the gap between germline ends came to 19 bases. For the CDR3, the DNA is TGTGCCATCACACGGTACCGGGAGGAGAGCTATGGCTACACCTTC. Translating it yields CAITRYREESYGYTF.

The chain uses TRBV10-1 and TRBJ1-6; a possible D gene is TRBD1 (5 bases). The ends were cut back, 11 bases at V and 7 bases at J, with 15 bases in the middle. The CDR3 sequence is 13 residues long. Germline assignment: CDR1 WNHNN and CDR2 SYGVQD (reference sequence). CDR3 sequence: CARLGRRNSPLHF. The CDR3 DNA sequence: TGCGCCCGCCTGGGACGGAGGAATTCACCCCTCCACTTT.

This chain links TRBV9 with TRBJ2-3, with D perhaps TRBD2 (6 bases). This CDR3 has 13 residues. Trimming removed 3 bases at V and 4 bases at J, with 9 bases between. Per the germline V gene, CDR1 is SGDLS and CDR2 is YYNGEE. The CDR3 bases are TGTGCCAGCAGCGCATCGGGGGCAGATACGCAGTATTTT. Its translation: CASSASGADTQYF.

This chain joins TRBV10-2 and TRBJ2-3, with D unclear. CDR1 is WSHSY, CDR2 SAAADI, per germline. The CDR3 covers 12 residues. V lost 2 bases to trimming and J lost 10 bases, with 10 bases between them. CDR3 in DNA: TGCGCCAGCAGTGAGCTCGCTCCCCCGCAGTATTTT. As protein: CASSELAPPQYF.

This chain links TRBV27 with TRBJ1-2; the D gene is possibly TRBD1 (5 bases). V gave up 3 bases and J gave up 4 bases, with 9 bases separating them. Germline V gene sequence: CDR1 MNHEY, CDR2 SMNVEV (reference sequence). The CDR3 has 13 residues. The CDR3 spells CASSFMGRYGYTF. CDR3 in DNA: TGTGCCAGCAGTTTTATGGGGCGCTATGGCTACACCTTC.

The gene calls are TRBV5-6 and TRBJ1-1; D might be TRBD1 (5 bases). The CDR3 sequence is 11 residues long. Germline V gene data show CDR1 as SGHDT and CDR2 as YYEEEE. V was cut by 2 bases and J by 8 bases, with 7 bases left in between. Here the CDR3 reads CASSFGGEAFF. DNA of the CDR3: TGTGCCAGCAGCTTTGGGGGAGAAGCTTTCTTT. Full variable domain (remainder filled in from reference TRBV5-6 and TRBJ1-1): DAGVTQSPTHLIKTRGQQVTLRCSPKSGHDTVSWYQQALGQGPQFIFQYYEEEERQRGNFPDRFSGHQFPNYSSELNVNALLLGDSALYLCASSFGGEAFFGQGTRLTVV.

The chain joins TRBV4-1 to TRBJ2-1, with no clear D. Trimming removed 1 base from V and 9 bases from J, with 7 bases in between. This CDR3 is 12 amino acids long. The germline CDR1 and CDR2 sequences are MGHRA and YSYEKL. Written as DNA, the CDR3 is TGCGCCAGCAGCCAAGTAATCGGTGAGCAGTTCTTC. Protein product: CASSQVIGEQFF.

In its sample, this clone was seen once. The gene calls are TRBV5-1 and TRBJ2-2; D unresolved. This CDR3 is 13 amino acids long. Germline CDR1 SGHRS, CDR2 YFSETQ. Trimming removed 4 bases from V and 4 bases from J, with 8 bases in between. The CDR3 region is CASSPLGTGELFF. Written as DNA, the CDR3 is TGCGCCAGCAGCCCGCTAGGCACCGGGGAGCTGTTTTTT.

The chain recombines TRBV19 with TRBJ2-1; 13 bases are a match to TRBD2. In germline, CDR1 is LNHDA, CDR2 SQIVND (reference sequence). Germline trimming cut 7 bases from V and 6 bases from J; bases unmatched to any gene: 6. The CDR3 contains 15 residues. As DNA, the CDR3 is TGTGCCAGTACCCGAGGGACTAGCGGGACCAATGAGCAGTTCTTC. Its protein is CASTRGTSGTNEQFF.

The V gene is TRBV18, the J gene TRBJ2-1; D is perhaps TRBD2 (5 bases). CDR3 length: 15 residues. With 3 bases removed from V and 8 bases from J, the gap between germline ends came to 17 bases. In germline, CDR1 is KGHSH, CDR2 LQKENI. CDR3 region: CASSPGLGSIDEQFF. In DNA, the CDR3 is TGTGCCAGCTCACCCGGACTGGGGTCTATCGATGAGCAGTTCTTC.

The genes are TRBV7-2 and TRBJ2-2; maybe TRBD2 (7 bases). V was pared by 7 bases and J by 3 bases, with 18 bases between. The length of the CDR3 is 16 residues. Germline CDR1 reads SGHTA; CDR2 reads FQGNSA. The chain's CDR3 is CASTMVGGRYTGELFF. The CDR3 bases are TGTGCCAGCACCATGGTCGGGGGGCGATACACCGGGGAGCTGTTTTTT.

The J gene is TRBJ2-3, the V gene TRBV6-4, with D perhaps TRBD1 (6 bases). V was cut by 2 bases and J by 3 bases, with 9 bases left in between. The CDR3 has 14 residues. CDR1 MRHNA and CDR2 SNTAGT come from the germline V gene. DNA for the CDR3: TGTGCCAGCAGTGACCAGGGGCTGACAGATACGCAGTATTTT. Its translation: CASSDQGLTDTQYF.

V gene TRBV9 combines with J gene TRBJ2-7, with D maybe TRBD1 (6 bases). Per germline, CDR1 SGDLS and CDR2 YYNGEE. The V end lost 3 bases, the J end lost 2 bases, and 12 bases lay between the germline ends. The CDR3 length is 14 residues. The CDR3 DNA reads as TGTGCCAGCAGCGCCAAGACAGGCACCTACGAGCAGTACTTC. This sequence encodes CASSAKTGTYEQYF.

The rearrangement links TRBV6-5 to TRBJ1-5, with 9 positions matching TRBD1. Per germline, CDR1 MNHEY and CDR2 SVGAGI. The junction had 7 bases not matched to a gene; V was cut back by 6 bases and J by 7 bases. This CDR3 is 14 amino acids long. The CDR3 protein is CASRSGQGGQPQHF. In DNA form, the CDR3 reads TGTGCCAGCAGGTCGGGACAGGGAGGCCAGCCCCAGCATTTT.

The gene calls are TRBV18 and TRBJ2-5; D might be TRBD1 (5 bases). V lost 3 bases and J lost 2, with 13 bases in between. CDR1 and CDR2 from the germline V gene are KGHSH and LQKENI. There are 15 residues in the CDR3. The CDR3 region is CASSPQGAPQETQYF. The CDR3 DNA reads TGTGCCAGCTCACCTCAAGGGGCGCCACAAGAGACCCAGTACTTC.

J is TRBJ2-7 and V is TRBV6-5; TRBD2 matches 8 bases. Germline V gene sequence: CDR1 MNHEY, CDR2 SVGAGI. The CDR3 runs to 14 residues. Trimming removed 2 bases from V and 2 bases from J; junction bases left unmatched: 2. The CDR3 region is CASSYGGGTYEQYF. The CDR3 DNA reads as TGTGCCAGCAGTTACGGCGGGGGGACCTACGAGCAGTACTTC.

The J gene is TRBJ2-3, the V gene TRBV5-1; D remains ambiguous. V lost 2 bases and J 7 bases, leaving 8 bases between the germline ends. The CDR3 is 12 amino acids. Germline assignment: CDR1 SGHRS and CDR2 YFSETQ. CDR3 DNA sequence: TGCGCCAGCAGCTTAGAAGATAATACGCAGTATTTT. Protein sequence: CASSLEDNTQYF.